A selection of T cell receptor beta chains follows, all from one sample in a study of metastatic and nonmetastatic thyroid tumors. Through MiXCR, TCRdb re-clonotyped the PCR reads. The sample lists about 52,000 clones, 17% occurring once. The sequenced material came from blood. The source is a female donor with papillary thyroid cancer or a benign thyroid nodule (not recorded which). Some clones in this sample may be carry-over from other donors' samples. The CDR3 runs from the conserved cysteine through the conserved F or W. The D gene is left open where the match is weak. Size values are once, few and many counts, or a class for expanded clones, and some rows have none.

d_call: TRBD1
j_call: TRBJ2-5
v_call: TRBV6-2/TRBV6-3
clone_size: -
cdr3_nt: TGTGCCAGCAGTTTGACAGGGGGGTTGGAGACCCAGTACTTC
cdr3_aa: CASSLTGGLETQYF

d_call: -
j_call: TRBJ1-1
v_call: TRBV3-1
clone_size: many
cdr3_nt: TGTGCCAGCAGCCACGCCAAGAACACTGAAGCTTTCTTT
cdr3_aa: CASSHAKNTEAFF

d_call: -
j_call: TRBJ2-7
v_call: TRBV20-1
clone_size: many
cdr3_nt: TGCAGTGCCACCGGGCTGTCCTATCGGGACGAGCAGTACTTC
cdr3_aa: CSATGLSYRDEQYF

d_call: -
j_call: TRBJ1-1
v_call: TRBV5-1
clone_size: many
cdr3_nt: TGCGCTAGCAGCTTCCACACTGAAGCTTTCTTT
cdr3_aa: CASSFHTEAFF

d_call: -
j_call: TRBJ1-5
v_call: TRBV20-1
clone_size: many
cdr3_nt: TGCAGTGCTAGAGATGACCAGGGTCGGTGGGGTCAGCCCCAGCATTTT
cdr3_aa: CSARDDQGRWGQPQHF

d_call: -
j_call: TRBJ1-1
v_call: TRBV11-2
clone_size: many
cdr3_nt: TGTGCCAGCAGTTACCTTCGCCGGGGGTCGAACACTGAAGCTTTCTTT
cdr3_aa: CASSYLRRGSNTEAFF

d_call: TRBD2
j_call: TRBJ2-2
v_call: TRBV5-4
clone_size: -
cdr3_nt: TGTGCCAGCGGATCGTACGGGAGGGCCACCGGGGAGATGTTTTTT
cdr3_aa: CASGSYGRATGEMFF

d_call: -
j_call: TRBJ2-3
v_call: TRBV5-4
clone_size: -
cdr3_nt: TGTGCCAGCGCTTCTTTCAACACAGATACGCAGTATTTT
cdr3_aa: CASASFNTDTQYF

d_call: TRBD1
j_call: TRBJ2-1
v_call: TRBV27
clone_size: few
cdr3_nt: TGTGCCAGCACTTTATTCGTGGGGACAGCAGAGCAGTTCTTC
cdr3_aa: CASTLFVGTAEQFF

d_call: TRBD1
j_call: TRBJ2-7
v_call: TRBV12-3/TRBV12-4
clone_size: medium-sized
cdr3_nt: TGTGCCAGCAGGCCCGGACAGGGCGAGCAGTACTTC
cdr3_aa: CASRPGQGEQYF

d_call: -
j_call: TRBJ2-1
v_call: TRBV20-1
clone_size: -
cdr3_nt: TGCAGTGCTATAAGGCCCCAGGGGTATGAGCATTTCTTC
cdr3_aa: CSAIRPQGYEHFF

d_call: TRBD1
j_call: TRBJ2-1
v_call: TRBV7-6
clone_size: -
cdr3_nt: TGTGCCAGCAGCCTTCTAGTAGGCGGGACAGGTCATTACAATGAGCAGTTCTTC
cdr3_aa: CASSLLVGGTGHYNEQFF

d_call: -
j_call: TRBJ1-6
v_call: TRBV20-1
clone_size: -
cdr3_nt: TGCAGTGCTAGAGGGTTAAGCTCCTATAATTCACCCCTCCACTTT
cdr3_aa: CSARGLSSYNSPLHF

d_call: -
j_call: TRBJ2-3
v_call: TRBV2
clone_size: many
cdr3_nt: TGTGCCAGCAAGAGTAGCAGGGGCACAGATACGCAGTATTTT
cdr3_aa: CASKSSRGTDTQYF

d_call: -
j_call: TRBJ2-2
v_call: TRBV6-1
clone_size: medium-sized
cdr3_nt: TGTGCCAGCAGGGAACCTTCCGGGGAGCTGTTTTTT
cdr3_aa: CASREPSGELFF

d_call: -
j_call: TRBJ1-1
v_call: TRBV27
clone_size: many
cdr3_nt: TGTGCCAGCAGTTCTGGGGCCCCGAACACTGAAGCTTTCTTT
cdr3_aa: CASSSGAPNTEAFF

d_call: TRBD1
j_call: TRBJ1-2
v_call: TRBV28
clone_size: many
cdr3_nt: TGTGCCAGCAGTTCAACAGGGGGAAGAACCAACTATGGCTACACCTTC
cdr3_aa: CASSSTGGRTNYGYTF

d_call: -
j_call: TRBJ2-1
v_call: TRBV28
clone_size: few
cdr3_nt: TGTGCCAGCATTTTGATACAGCACTACAATGAGCAGTTCTTC
cdr3_aa: CASILIQHYNEQFF

d_call: TRBD2
j_call: TRBJ2-7
v_call: TRBV11-2
clone_size: many
cdr3_nt: TGTGCCAGCAGCCAACTAGCGGGAATCTACGAGCAGTACTTC
cdr3_aa: CASSQLAGIYEQYF

d_call: -
j_call: TRBJ1-6
v_call: TRBV2
clone_size: -
cdr3_nt: TGTTCCAGCAGCTCCTCAGGAGTACAGGCTAGTTCACCCCTCCACTTT
cdr3_aa: CSSSSSGVQASSPLHF

d_call: -
j_call: TRBJ1-1
v_call: TRBV28
clone_size: -
cdr3_nt: TGTGCCAGCAGCTTAGACCTCGCTGAAGATTTCTTT
cdr3_aa: CASSLDLAEDFF

d_call: -
j_call: TRBJ2-3
v_call: TRBV4-1
clone_size: many
cdr3_nt: TGCGCCAGCAGCCCTCGGGTCGGCGATACGCAGTATTTT
cdr3_aa: CASSPRVGDTQYF

d_call: TRBD1
j_call: TRBJ2-6
v_call: TRBV6-1
clone_size: many
cdr3_nt: TGTGCCAGCAGCCTAGGGGGCGATGGGGCCAACGTCCTGACTTTC
cdr3_aa: CASSLGGDGANVLTF

d_call: TRBD1
j_call: TRBJ1-3
v_call: TRBV7-3
clone_size: many
cdr3_nt: TGTGCCAGCAGCTCCACAGGGGGTTATAGAAACACCATATATTTT
cdr3_aa: CASSSTGGYRNTIYF

d_call: TRBD2
j_call: TRBJ2-7
v_call: TRBV20-1
clone_size: many
cdr3_nt: TGCAGTGCTAGAGTAGGGCTAGCGGGACGGTACGAGCAGTACTTC
cdr3_aa: CSARVGLAGRYEQYF

d_call: -
j_call: TRBJ2-1
v_call: TRBV6-1
clone_size: few
cdr3_nt: TGTGCCAGCAGTGAACAAGGCCCCGAAGGGCAGTTCTTC
cdr3_aa: CASSEQGPEGQFF

d_call: -
j_call: TRBJ1-1
v_call: TRBV28
clone_size: many
cdr3_nt: TGTGCCAGCAGTTTATTGGACGGAAAGAACACTGAAGCTTTCTTT
cdr3_aa: CASSLLDGKNTEAFF

d_call: TRBD1
j_call: TRBJ2-1
v_call: TRBV12-3/TRBV12-4
clone_size: many
cdr3_nt: TGTGCCAGCAACAGACTTGGACAGGGCTCCTACAATGAGCAGTTCTTC
cdr3_aa: CASNRLGQGSYNEQFF

d_call: TRBD2
j_call: TRBJ2-5
v_call: TRBV5-1
clone_size: many
cdr3_nt: TGCGCCAGCAGCGCCGGGACTCCGGGGGGGGAGACCCAGTACTTC
cdr3_aa: CASSAGTPGGETQYF

d_call: -
j_call: TRBJ1-6
v_call: TRBV28
clone_size: many
cdr3_nt: TGTGCCAGCAGCGGAAGTCTTGGTTCACCCCTCCACTTT
cdr3_aa: CASSGSLGSPLHF

d_call: -
j_call: TRBJ2-2
v_call: TRBV18
clone_size: -
cdr3_nt: TGTGCCAGCTCATCGGGCCCGGGGGACACCGGGGAGCTGTTTTTT
cdr3_aa: CASSSGPGDTGELFF

d_call: TRBD1
j_call: TRBJ2-5
v_call: TRBV18
clone_size: many
cdr3_nt: TGTGCCAGCTCCCCAGGACAGGGCCAAGAGACCCAGTACTTC
cdr3_aa: CASSPGQGQETQYF

d_call: TRBD2
j_call: TRBJ2-1
v_call: TRBV11-2
clone_size: many
cdr3_nt: TGTGCCAGCAGCTTAGATTCGGGACTAGCGGGAGGAATCGGCTACAATGAGCAGTTCTTC
cdr3_aa: CASSLDSGLAGGIGYNEQFF

d_call: TRBD2
j_call: TRBJ2-1
v_call: TRBV7-8
clone_size: many
cdr3_nt: TGTGCCAGCAGCGGGCGGGAGCGACCATACAATGAGCAGTTCTTC
cdr3_aa: CASSGRERPYNEQFF

d_call: TRBD1
j_call: TRBJ1-2
v_call: TRBV7-9
clone_size: -
cdr3_nt: TGTGTCAGCAGCGAATCCGGGACAGGTAATGGCTACACCTTC
cdr3_aa: CVSSESGTGNGYTF

d_call: -
j_call: TRBJ1-1
v_call: TRBV6-2/TRBV6-3
clone_size: -
cdr3_nt: TGTGCCAGCAGCCTATTGAATAGTGTGAACACTGAAGCTTTCTTT
cdr3_aa: CASSLLNSVNTEAFF

d_call: TRBD2
j_call: TRBJ2-3
v_call: TRBV28
clone_size: few
cdr3_nt: TGTGCCAGCAGTACGGCTAGCGGTATGAAGTTCGCAGATACGCAGTATTTT
cdr3_aa: CASSTASGMKFADTQYF

d_call: -
j_call: TRBJ2-2
v_call: TRBV4-1
clone_size: many
cdr3_nt: TGCGCCAGCAGCCACCCTCTTTGGGAGGACCACGGGGAGCTGTTTTTT
cdr3_aa: CASSHPLWEDHGELFF

d_call: -
j_call: TRBJ2-1
v_call: TRBV20-1
clone_size: many
cdr3_nt: TGCAGTGCTAGCCCAAGGTTGGGGTTCGCCAATGAGCAGTTCTTC
cdr3_aa: CSASPRLGFANEQFF

d_call: -
j_call: TRBJ1-6
v_call: TRBV5-8
clone_size: -
cdr3_nt: TGTGCCAGCATCTTGGCCCCCTGGACGGCCAATTCACCCCTCCACTTT
cdr3_aa: CASILAPWTANSPLHF

d_call: TRBD2
j_call: TRBJ2-5
v_call: TRBV20-1
clone_size: many
cdr3_nt: TGCAGTGCTAGATACAGCGGGGGGGATGGGACCCAGTACTTC
cdr3_aa: CSARYSGGDGTQYF

d_call: TRBD1
j_call: TRBJ1-2
v_call: TRBV20-1
clone_size: -
cdr3_nt: TGCAGTGCTGTTAGACACCGGGACAGGGGTACGACTAATTATGGATACACCTTC
cdr3_aa: CSAVRHRDRGTTNYGYTF

d_call: TRBD1
j_call: TRBJ2-1
v_call: TRBV6-1
clone_size: many
cdr3_nt: TGTGCCAGCAGCTACCTGGGACAGGGGGTTAATGAGCAGTTCTTC
cdr3_aa: CASSYLGQGVNEQFF

d_call: -
j_call: TRBJ1-2
v_call: TRBV27
clone_size: many
cdr3_nt: TGTGCCAGCAGGTCGAGTAGATGGTCCGGGGGCTACACCTTC
cdr3_aa: CASRSSRWSGGYTF

d_call: -
j_call: TRBJ1-4
v_call: TRBV28
clone_size: many
cdr3_nt: TGTGCCAGCATGAGCCAAACTAATGAAAAACTGTTTTTT
cdr3_aa: CASMSQTNEKLFF

d_call: -
j_call: TRBJ1-3
v_call: TRBV6-5
clone_size: few
cdr3_nt: TGTGCCAGCAGTTTCATCAGTGCCTCCTCTGGAAACACCATATATTTT
cdr3_aa: CASSFISASSGNTIYF

d_call: -
j_call: TRBJ1-4
v_call: TRBV28
clone_size: many
cdr3_nt: TGTGCCAGCAGTTTCCGAGACGGCATATGGGAAAGGCTGTTTTTT
cdr3_aa: CASSFRDGIWERLFF

d_call: -
j_call: TRBJ2-7
v_call: TRBV14
clone_size: many
cdr3_nt: TGTGCCAGCAGCCCTCGGTCAGGGCTTAATCCCTACGAGCAGTACTTC
cdr3_aa: CASSPRSGLNPYEQYF

d_call: -
j_call: TRBJ2-6
v_call: TRBV5-1
clone_size: many
cdr3_nt: TGCGCCAGCAGCGCGGGGCCCTCTGGGGCCAACGTCCTGACTTTC
cdr3_aa: CASSAGPSGANVLTF

d_call: -
j_call: TRBJ2-3
v_call: TRBV3-1
clone_size: many
cdr3_nt: TGTGCCAGCAGCCAGAGGAGGTCAGATACGCAGTATTTT
cdr3_aa: CASSQRRSDTQYF

d_call: -
j_call: TRBJ2-5
v_call: TRBV30
clone_size: many
cdr3_nt: TGTGCCTGGAGCGCGTCGGGGGAGACCCAGTACTTC
cdr3_aa: CAWSASGETQYF

d_call: -
j_call: TRBJ1-3
v_call: TRBV6-4
clone_size: many
cdr3_nt: TGTGCCAGCAGTGACCAATTAAACGGGACGTCCGACTCTGGAAACACCATATATTTT
cdr3_aa: CASSDQLNGTSDSGNTIYF